The 3 T cell receptor beta chains below all came from one sample that was sequenced in a study of CD8+ T cells in alopecia areata. Regarding treatment: oral pan-JAK inhibitor, 5-10 mg twice daily. As the sequencing template, cDNA was produced by extracting RNA and reverse transcribing it. Libraries were prepared by immunoSEQ multiplex PCR; TCRdb keeps only in-frame clonotypes and omits some of them. The profile covers 250,000 to 300,000 clones, with over 45% appearing a single time and over 1.5% taken by the ten largest. The sample was CD4+ T cells sorted from blood, taken at week 24, from a patient treated with tofacitinib. All receptors derive from a human donor with alopecia areata.

The chain links TRBV25-1 to TRBJ2-5; D gene ambiguous. Germline V gene sequence: CDR1 MGHDK, CDR2 SYGVNS. V was clipped by 5 bases and J by 5 bases, with 9 bases between them. The CDR3 is made up of 12 amino acids. The chain's CDR3 is CASSNRWETQYF. CDR3 DNA: TGTGCCAGCAGTAACCGGTGGGAGACCCAGTACTTC.

V is TRBV4-1 and J is TRBJ1-6; D gene unclear. The CDR3 has 15 residues. The germline gives CDR1 MGHRA, CDR2 YSYEKL. The V end lost 0 bases, the J end lost 2 bases, and 5 bases lay between the germline ends. The CDR3 loop is CASSQEAAYNSPLHF. Written as DNA, the CDR3 is TGCGCCAGCAGCCAAGAGGCAGCCTATAATTCACCCCTCCACTTT.

The chain links TRBV5-4 to TRBJ2-3; D possibly corresponds to TRBD2 (5 bases). Trimming took 5 bases from V and 0 from J, leaving 13 bases between them. This CDR3 is 15 amino acids long. The germline V gene has CDR1 SGHNT and CDR2 YYREEE (reference sequence). In DNA, the CDR3 is TGTGCCAGCAGGCCTCGGGGAACTAGCACAGATACGCAGTATTTT. Translation: CASRPRGTSTDTQYF.